This TCR beta chain was sequenced for a study of shared clonotypes between healthy human individuals. Study as a whole: Used for every donor were three CD4 naive, three CD4 memory, two CD8 naive and one CD8 memory plate.

Measured with immunoSEQ multiplex PCR; TCRdb has only the in-frame clones, and not every one. Here the sample spans some 320,000 clones, about nine tenths being singletons. Every contributor of samples was a Caucasian grown-up residing in Nashville, Tennessee. The study, taken as a whole, reports: Against clonotypes common to all four donors, non-shared ones had lower generation probabilities. The naive CD4 repertoires of several donors were compared, and 5% to 6.5% of clonotypes were shared.

With respect to this clone: Antigen specificity is unknown.

Germline trimming cut 6 bases from V and 0 bases from J; bases unmatched to any gene: 7. The germline gives CDR1 GTSNPN, CDR2 SVGIG (reference sequence). This CDR3 has 15 residues. The chain combines TRBV30 with TRBJ2-2; 7 bases line up with TRBD1. The sequence was collected from a man younger than 35 in good health. Source material: memory CD8+ T cells sorted from blood. Subset: CD45RO+ cells pooled with CCR7-negative TemRA cells. The CDR3 nucleotides read TGTGCCTGTCCTGGGACAGTGACGAACACCGGGGAGCTGTTTTTT. Translating gives CACPGTVTNTGELFF.